This TCR beta chain is drawn from a study of blood T cell repertoires in COVID-19 (dated by TCRdb to the early 2020s). Study-wide context: Samples from collaborators originated in the United States, Italy and Spain and spanned both the acute and convalescent phases of COVID-19. The prospective study material was composed of cDNA or gDNA derived from T cells, B-cell-depleted T cells, or PBMCs. Deeply sampled blood TCRbeta repertoires from subjects exposed to, actively infected with, or recovered from COVID-19 were included in the dataset. A freely available public database, intended as a resource for researchers studying the immune response to SARS-CoV-2, is where the repertoires were released. Samples came from the ongoing ImmuneRACE study (first 160 participants) plus 1,254 subjects from 6 global collaborators. The sample metadata nearly always contained a de-identified subject ID, COVID-19 status, age in years and sex. Where available, HLA class I and class II types were taken from metadata supplied by the sample provider and were not determined by assay-based typing.

The CDR3 measures 15 amino acids from cysteine to phenylalanine. Here the CDR3 DNA is all that survives: 45 bases in frame from base 1. The junction shows trimming of 4 bases on V and 3 bases on J, plus 14 bases between the germline ends. In the germline V gene, CDR1 corresponds to SNHLY and CDR2 to FYNNEI. Findings and caveats that apply to the study as a whole: The quantity of clinical and demographic metadata differed by source and by participant and was supplied without curation.

Concerning this clone: The antigen this receptor binds is unknown. Base-call qualities are not available, and no considerably larger clone is one nucleotide away.

The immunoSEQ Assay, a bias-controlled multiplex PCR, was used to amplify TCRbeta CDR3 regions from genomic DNA. The original pipeline was this. The number of nucleated cells in each sample was estimated from the amplification of reference gene primers within the assay. Sequence reads were collapsed and filtered to measure the absolute abundance of every unique TCRbeta CDR3 rearrangement. Productive Simpson clonality was computed per sample as the square root of Simpson's diversity index over productive rearrangements. TCRdb stores this immuneACCESS table with in-frame sequences only. Part of the clones is absent; in the studies checked, under half of the shortfall reflects unresolved V genes, and no reason is known for the rest. That table gives V, J and clone size, and the DNA gave D and trimming. The sample profile shows 300,000 to 350,000 clones; about 93% of them were found once. The ten top clones hold under 7% of the sample.

At one collaborating source in Seattle, patients were enrolled during active infection and were followed longitudinally through the course of disease. Each collaborating institution followed its own protocols to collect whole blood in K2EDTA tubes. For TCRbeta analysis, collaborators shipped samples in one of three forms: frozen whole blood, isolated PBMCs, or DNA extracted from either of those sample types. The sequence was obtained from a woman aged 25 to 45 with COVID-19, enrolled during active disease. Sequencing input: peripheral blood. Recombination joined TRBV2 with TRBJ2-3, with a tentative D gene TRBD2 over 5 matching bases. The nucleotide sequence reads as follows: TGTGCCAGCAGTGGGCGGGTTGATGGGACAGATACGCAGTATTTT. Protein translation: CASSGRVDGTDTQYF.